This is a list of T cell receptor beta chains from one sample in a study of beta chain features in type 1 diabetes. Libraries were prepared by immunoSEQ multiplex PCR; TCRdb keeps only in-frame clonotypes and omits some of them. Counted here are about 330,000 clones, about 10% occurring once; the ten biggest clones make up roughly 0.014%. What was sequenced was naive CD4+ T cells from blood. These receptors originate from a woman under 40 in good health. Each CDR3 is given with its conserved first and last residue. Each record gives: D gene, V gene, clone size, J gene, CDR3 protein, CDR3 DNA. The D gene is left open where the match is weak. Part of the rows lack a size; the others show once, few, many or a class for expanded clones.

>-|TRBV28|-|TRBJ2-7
CASSLVSAYEQYF
TGTGCCAGCAGTTTGGTCAGTGCCTACGAGCAGTACTTC
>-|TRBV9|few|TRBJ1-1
CASSVVGGRATEAFF
TGTGCCAGCAGCGTAGTTGGGGGCAGAGCCACTGAAGCTTTCTTT
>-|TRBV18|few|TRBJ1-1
CASSPRGVNTEAFF
TGTGCCAGCTCACCACGAGGAGTCAACACTGAAGCTTTCTTT
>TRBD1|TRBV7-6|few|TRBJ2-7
CASSLGQGNVLEQYF
TGTGCCAGCAGCCTTGGACAGGGGAATGTTCTCGAGCAGTACTTC
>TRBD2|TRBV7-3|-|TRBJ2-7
CASSLGLAGGEQYF
TGTGCCAGCAGCCTCGGACTAGCGGGGGGTGAGCAGTACTTC
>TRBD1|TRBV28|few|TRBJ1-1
CASRSQGSITEAFF
TGTGCCAGCAGGTCACAGGGGAGCATCACTGAAGCTTTCTTT
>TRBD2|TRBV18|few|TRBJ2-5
CASSPGTTEETQYF
TGTGCCAGCTCACCGGGGACTACTGAAGAGACCCAGTACTTC
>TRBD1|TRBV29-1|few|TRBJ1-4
CSVEGPTGLGEKLFF
TGCAGCGTTGAAGGTCCGACAGGGCTGGGTGAAAAACTGTTTTTT
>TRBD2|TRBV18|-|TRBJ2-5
CASSPRASGRQETQYF
TGTGCCAGCTCACCGAGGGCTAGCGGGAGGCAAGAGACCCAGTACTTC
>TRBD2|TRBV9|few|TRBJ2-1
CASSVAVSGSIYNEQFF
TGTGCCAGCAGCGTAGCAGTTAGCGGGAGCATCTACAATGAGCAGTTCTTC
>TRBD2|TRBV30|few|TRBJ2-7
CAWSGLAGGSYEQYF
TGTGCCTGGAGCGGACTAGCGGGAGGGTCCTACGAGCAGTACTTC
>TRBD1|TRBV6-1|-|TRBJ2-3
CASSFDRDPTDTQYF
TGTGCCAGCAGTTTCGACAGGGACCCCACAGATACGCAGTATTTT
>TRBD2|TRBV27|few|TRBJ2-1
CASSLWTSGSYNEQFF
TGTGCCAGCAGTTTGTGGACTAGCGGCTCCTACAATGAGCAGTTCTTC
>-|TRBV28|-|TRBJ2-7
CASSRRGSSYEQYF
TGTGCCAGCAGTCGTCGGGGGAGCTCCTACGAGCAGTACTTC
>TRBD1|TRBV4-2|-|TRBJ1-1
CASSHSQGVNTEAFF
TGTGCCAGCAGCCACTCACAGGGGGTAAACACTGAAGCTTTCTTT
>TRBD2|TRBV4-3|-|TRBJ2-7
CASSHVAGGLPYEQYF
TGCGCCAGCAGCCATGTAGCGGGAGGGCTTCCCTACGAGCAGTACTTC
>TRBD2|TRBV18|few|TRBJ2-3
CASSPQREGTDTQYF
TGTGCCAGCTCACCCCAGCGGGAGGGAACAGATACGCAGTATTTT
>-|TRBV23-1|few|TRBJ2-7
CASSQLERLASYEQYF
TGCGCCAGCAGTCAATTAGAACGCCTTGCCTCCTACGAGCAGTACTTC
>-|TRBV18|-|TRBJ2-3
CASSLASADTQYF
TGTGCCAGCTCACTCGCAAGCGCAGATACGCAGTATTTT
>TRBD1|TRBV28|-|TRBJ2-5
CASSPGTGGAETQYF
TGTGCCAGCAGTCCAGGGACAGGGGGCGCGGAGACCCAGTACTTC
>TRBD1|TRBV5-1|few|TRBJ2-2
CASSLEGATGELFF
TGCGCCAGCAGCTTAGAGGGGGCCACCGGGGAGCTGTTTTTT
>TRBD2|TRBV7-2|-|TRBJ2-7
CASSPLAGNSYEQYF
TGTGCCAGCAGCCCCCTAGCGGGTAACTCCTACGAGCAGTACTTC
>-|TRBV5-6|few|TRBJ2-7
CASTPRRVAGPPSYEQYF
TGTGCCAGTACCCCAAGGCGTGTCGCGGGACCTCCCTCCTACGAGCAGTACTTC
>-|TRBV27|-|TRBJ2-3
CASSLSIGGYTQYF
TGTGCCAGCAGTTTATCTATAGGAGGATATACGCAGTATTTT